The present entry profiles one T cell receptor beta chain with its context. This sample was taken from a study of cytomegalovirus exposure and HLA in healthy donors. The CDR3 has 15 amino acids. Looked up from germline, CDR1 is MNHNS and CDR2 is SASEGT. The junction had 11 bases not matched to a gene; V was cut back by 7 bases and J by 4 bases. The PCR was carried out with 60 Vbeta primers and 13 Jbeta primers. Generated by immunoSEQ multiplex PCR, the TCRdb table keeps only in-frame clones and is missing some. The sample is made up of approximately 71,000 clones, and the top ten hold 3.5% to 4% of it.

This chain uses TRBV6-1 with TRBJ2-7; 9 nucleotides line up with TRBD2. Material for sequencing was PBMCs. This sequence was found in a female donor in good health and CMV-seropositive. DNA for the CDR3: TGTGCCAGCATGACCCTCGCGAGCGGGAGGTACGAGCAGTACTTC. Translated: CASMTLASGRYEQYF.